The source of this T cell receptor (beta chain) is a study of CD8+CD57+ T cells in acquired aplastic anemia (dated by TCRdb to about 2018). The study in broad terms: A mean of approximately 2.9 ug of DNA, ranging from 0.2 to 27.4 ug, was extracted from sorted CD4+ and CD8+ cells. Healthy donor samples averaged roughly 9.8 million reads for CD4+ and 11 million to 12 million for CD8+ cells. Study-wide conclusions, independent of this receptor: Between patients and healthy controls, no significant difference in CD8+ Simpson's diversity was found (P=0.060). Around 30 CD8+ CDR3 sequences were found in both patients and controls but appeared to be highly expressed in patients and within the immunodominant clones of the patients.

As for this clonotype: Its specific antigen is unknown. Per-base qualities were not stored, and no clone one base away is much larger.

Genomic DNA served as template for TCR beta VDJ combination and CDR3 sequence profiling. An Illumina HiSeq 2000 was the platform used for TCR repertoire sequencing. The authors processed their data as follows. Repertoire assessment relied on Simpson's diversity index, CDR3 size and DJ length profiles, and TRBV/TRBJ rearrangement plots. The most abundant DNA sequence in the deep sequencing data was taken as the immunodominant clone. CDR3 amino acid sequences were screened for sharing across subjects and were compared with published repertoires and the VDJdb database. TCRdb's own reprocessing of the public reads used fastp at Q25 and MiXCR and kept productive beta chains. One record per CDR3 amino acid sequence lists the most common genes and DNA. Here the V and J calls rest on TCRdb's processing, not on the authors' analysis. The sample records more than 100,000 distinct CDR3 sequences, 48% of which are singletons. About 2.7% of the sample is in the top ten clones.

The study deep-sequenced TCR repertoires of sorted CD4+ and CD8+ blood T cells from severe aplastic anemia patients and healthy subjects. Ficoll-Paque density gradient centrifugation was used to isolate peripheral blood mononuclear cells. CD4+ and CD8+ T cells were sorted by FACS or magnetic beads before DNA extraction. From the cysteine through the phenylalanine, the CDR3 covers 13 amino acids. The sequence is cut down to CDR3 DNA, 39 bases in frame from base 1. Unmatched junction bases come to 11, with V trimmed by 8 bases and J by 10 bases. The germline V gene encodes CDR1 SQVTM and CDR2 ANQGSEA. Material: sorted CD4+, CD8+, or CD8+CD57+ T cells (not recorded which) from PBMCs. The receptor chain draws on TRBV29-1 and TRBJ2-5; 12 junctional bases match TRBD2. The clonotype originates from a human donor in good health, serving as a control. The bases are TGCAGCTTGGATCGTCTAGCGGGGGGGGGCCAGTACTTC. Translation gives CSLDRLAGGGQYF.